This TCR beta chain was recorded in a study of blood T cell repertoires in COVID-19. About the research overall: Acute-phase and convalescent COVID-19 samples originated in the United States, Italy and Spain.

Generated by immunoSEQ multiplex PCR, the TCRdb table keeps only in-frame clones and is missing some. The data contain approximately 150,000 clones, 85% of them seen just once; the ten biggest clones take up 6.2%. Looked up from germline, CDR1 is MDHEN and CDR2 is SYDVKM. The CDR3 sequence is 13 residues long. Trimming cost V 5 bases and J 7 bases, with 14 bases left between them. Study members were between roughly 18 and 89 years old and lived in some 26 US regions. Grouping used clinical history reported by participants in a survey and questionnaire. Each recovered donor of Cohort 3 presented with two negative PCRs, clearance, or symptom resolution.

The sequencing input was PBMCs or T cells enriched from blood (not recorded which). The rearrangement uses TRBV28 and TRBJ1-1; D may be TRBD1 (5 bases). The origin of this receptor is a woman aged 40 to 49 who had recovered from COVID-19. In DNA, the CDR3 is TGTGCCAGCAGTGAGCCGGGACTAGGTGAAGCTTTCTTT. Encoded protein: CASSEPGLGEAFF.